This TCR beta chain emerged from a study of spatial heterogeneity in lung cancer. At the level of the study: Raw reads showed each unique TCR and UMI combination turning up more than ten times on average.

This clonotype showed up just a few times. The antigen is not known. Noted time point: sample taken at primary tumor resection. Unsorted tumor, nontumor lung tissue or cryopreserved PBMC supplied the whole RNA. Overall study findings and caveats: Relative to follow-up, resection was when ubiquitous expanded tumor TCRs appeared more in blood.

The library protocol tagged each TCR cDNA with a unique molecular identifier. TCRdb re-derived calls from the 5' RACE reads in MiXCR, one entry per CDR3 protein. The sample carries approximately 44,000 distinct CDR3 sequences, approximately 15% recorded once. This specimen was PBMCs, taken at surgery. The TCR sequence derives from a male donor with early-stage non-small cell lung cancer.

DNA of the CDR3: TGTGCCAGTAGTAGGGGACGGGATCAGCCCCAGCATTTT. Translation gives CASSRGRDQPQHF. This rearrangement joins TRBV19 to TRBJ1-5; the D gene is possibly TRBD1 (5 bases). The germline V gene has CDR1 LNHDA and CDR2 SQIVND (reference sequence). Trimming cost V 4 bases and J 5 bases, with 9 bases left between them. The CDR3 loop spans 13 amino acids.